This T cell receptor (beta chain) was identified during a study of T cells in Graves' hyperthyroidism and ophthalmopathy. Whole-study results and caveats: A model of 13 V-J features distinguished ophthalmopathy from stable hyperthyroidism.

The CDR3 runs 12 residues. Trimming took 4 bases from V and 12 from J, leaving 11 bases between them. Germline V gene sequence: CDR1 SGHRS, CDR2 YFSETQ. As concerns this clonotype: Its antigen is not identified.

The TCR beta CDR3 regions underwent amplification using RNA transcripts as the source. The TCR CDR3 was amplified in a first-round RT-PCR using the HTBI primer set. TCRdb re-derived calls from the multiplex PCR reads in MiXCR, one entry per CDR3 protein. This sample has hundreds of thousands of distinct CDR3 sequences, with 30% to 40% found just once. The material sequenced was blood. The J gene is TRBJ2-6, the V gene TRBV5-1, with D perhaps matching TRBD1 (5 bases). The source of this sequence is a woman aged 40 to 55 with Graves' hyperthyroidism. The CDR3 region has the DNA TGCGCCAGCAGCGCAGAAGACAGCGTCCTGACTTTC. It is translated as CASSAEDSVLTF.